This T cell receptor (beta chain) derives from a study of cytotoxic CD8 clonotypes in ibrutinib-treated CLL. The table lists this clone with a count of one. V was clipped by 11 bases and J by 2 bases, with 14 bases between them. Germline V gene lookup returns CDR1 SNHLY and CDR2 FYNNEI. The CDR3 runs 13 residues. The assay was immunoSEQ multiplex PCR, and TCRdb's table has in-frame clones only and misses some. In the table there are around 40,000 clones, 60% to 75% of which are singletons. Sequences were derived from PBMCs, sampled at disease progression, from a patient treated with ibrutinib. The source is a human donor with chronic lymphocytic leukemia. J is TRBJ2-3 and V is TRBV2; D call uncertain. The CDR3 bases are TGTGCCGGAAGAGTGGGAACCACAGATACGCAGTATTTT. It specifies CAGRVGTTDTQYF.